The next 2 T cell receptor beta chains were all read from a single sample in a study of cytomegalovirus exposure and HLA in healthy donors. The PCR made use of 60 Vbeta and 13 Jbeta primers. Generated by immunoSEQ multiplex PCR, the TCRdb table keeps only in-frame clones and is missing some. The profile shows roughly 150,000 clones, about 80% of them singletons. The sequenced sample was PBMCs. The receptors shown here come from a woman aged 40 to 50 in good health and CMV-seronegative.

The rearrangement joins TRBV7-3 to TRBJ1-1; D is unclear. Trimming shortened V by 2 bases and J by 7 bases, and 14 bases separated the two germline ends. The CDR3 is 14 residues long. From germline, CDR1 is SGHTA and CDR2 FQGTGA. The CDR3 nucleotides read TGTGCCAGCAGCTTACTGGGCAGGCCCCTTGAAGCTTTCTTT. This translates into CASSLLGRPLEAFF.

The table lists this clone with a few counts. This rearrangement joins TRBV6-1 to TRBJ1-5; D not certain. The V gene lost 3 bases and the J gene lost 0 bases, with 9 bases spanning the gap. This CDR3 has 15 amino acids. CDR1 is MNHNS, CDR2 SASEGT, per germline. The CDR3 here is CASSEAPYSNQPQHF. In DNA, the CDR3 is TGTGCCAGCAGTGAGGCCCCTTATAGCAATCAGCCCCAGCATTTT.